This T cell receptor beta chain was sequenced for a study of blood T cells in healthy people across ages (dated by TCRdb to the mid-2010s). For the wider study: Template switching captured roughly one uniquely barcoded TCR beta cDNA molecule per two T cells in model experiments. The study measured age-related changes in TCR beta repertoire diversity using deep sequencing normalized with unique cDNA molecular identifiers. The donors were divided into four age groups: young (average approximately 16 years), middle-aged (roughly 40), aged (approximately 59) and long-lived (about 90). To avoid experimental bias, donors of different ages were randomly spread across the sequencing lanes. The study analyzed two additional independent replicas of 1 million unique cDNA reads from the same blood draw for two donors, one aged 18 to 30 and one aged 80 or older.

This clonotype was seen a few times. Its antigen is still unknown. Base qualities are not recorded, but no much larger clone differs from it by a single base. Study-wide findings and limitations: Because profiling used bulk unsorted PBMCs, naive and antigen-experienced compartments could not be compared conclusively. Total diversity estimates from one million sequenced T cells were considered lower bounds and underestimates. As age increased, observed TCR beta diversity per million T cells dropped in a roughly linear way, and a significant reduction was already evident by age roughly 36. Because donor CMV infection status was unknown, age-related changes in expanded clonotypes were potentially confounded. The long-lived group showed more naive CD4+ T cells, fewer expanded clones and increased TCR diversity than the aged group, suggesting age selection. There was a strong correlation between observed TCR beta diversity and the percentage of naive T cells measured by flow cytometry.

The approximately 39 donors, aged roughly 6 to 95 years, were systemically healthy Caucasian individuals from Russia. Each donor gave 8 to 10 milliliters of peripheral blood, collected into EDTA-treated Vacutainer tubes. Ficoll-Paque density-gradient centrifugation was used to isolate PBMCs, with at least 6 million obtained per sample. Trizol reagent was used to extract total RNA from PBMCs, with at least 6 micrograms per sample. For every donor, an aliquot of PBMCs went through flow cytometry to measure the percentages of naive CD45RAhigh/CD27high T cells. Preparation of the library involved 5' RACE. Sequencing relied on an Illumina HiSeq 2500. The second PCR ran for about 6 to 12 cycles and used a J-beta primer mix along with a sample-barcoded 5' primer. A unique molecular identifier was introduced onto each TCR beta cDNA molecule by a template-switch 5' adaptor carrying 12 random nucleotides. Each sample yielded at least 3 million CDR3-containing paired-end reads. First-strand cDNA was synthesized from all RNA with the Mint cDNA synthesis kit, primed by a TRBC-specific oligonucleotide. Following uracil-DNA glycosylase treatment, a first 18-cycle PCR with universal primers M1SS and BC2_uni_R was performed on all cDNA. In the original analysis: For normalization, 1 million high-quality reads were randomly selected from each sample, with every read carrying a distinct molecular identifier. Reads sharing molecular identifiers were discarded rather than binned into consensus sequences. MiTCR, with a Q25 quality threshold and the strictest error-elimination algorithm, was used for CDR3 identification, clonotype clustering and error correction. A nonparametric unseen species model using Euler transformation provided a lower-bound estimate of total TCR beta diversity. TCRdb itself trimmed the public reads at Q25 with fastp, ran MiXCR and retained productive beta chains. Identical CDR3 protein sequences are pooled into one entry, listed with their most common genes and DNA. The V and J calls reflect TCRdb's pipeline rather than the authors' work. The sample table holds 950,000 to 1,200,000 distinct CDR3 sequences, of which 35% to 40% were seen once. The top ten clonotypes cover under 15% of the sample.

The CDR3 runs 18 amino acids, cysteine and phenylalanine included. Of all the DNA, just the CDR3 is kept, 54 bases in frame from base 1. The germline V gene encodes CDR1 MNHEY and CDR2 SVGEGT. The V end loses 2 bases and the J end loses 1 base, and a stretch of 17 bases separates them. Sequencing used blood. In this chain, TRBV6-2 or TRBV6-3 is recombined with TRBJ2-2; the D gene identity is not certain. This TCR was sampled from a man aged 18 to 35 in good health. CDR3 reads: CASSYGPLSALNTGELFF. DNA sequence: TGTGCCAGCAGTTACGGGCCCCTATCGGCCTTGAACACCGGGGAGCTGTTTTTT.